The clone carrying this TCR beta chain was seen many times. This entry belongs to a study of T-cell reconstitution after alpha-beta-depleted transplantation in children. Unique molecular identifiers were used to barcode this TCRbeta library. TCRdb recomputed calls from the PCR reads with MiXCR, one row per CDR3 protein. The repertoire holds 95,000 to 150,000 distinct CDR3 sequences, with about 23% as singletons. The sequencing used PBMCs, mostly from graft donor cells, collected 180 days after TCRalphabeta/CD19-depleted stem cell transplant. This clonotype originated in a male patient between 2 and 15 years old who had a stem cell transplant for chronic granulomatous disease, so the T cells may come from the graft donor.

CDR3 protein: CSVVGGRGISGELFF. The CDR3 nucleotides are TGCAGCGTTGTAGGCGGCAGGGGAATCTCCGGGGAGCTGTTTTTT. The gene calls are TRBV29-1 and TRBJ2-2, with TRBD1 as a possible D gene (6 bases). The CDR3 contains 15 residues. V was clipped by 4 bases and J by 6 bases, with 18 bases between them. Germline V gives CDR1 SQVTM, CDR2 ANQGSEA.